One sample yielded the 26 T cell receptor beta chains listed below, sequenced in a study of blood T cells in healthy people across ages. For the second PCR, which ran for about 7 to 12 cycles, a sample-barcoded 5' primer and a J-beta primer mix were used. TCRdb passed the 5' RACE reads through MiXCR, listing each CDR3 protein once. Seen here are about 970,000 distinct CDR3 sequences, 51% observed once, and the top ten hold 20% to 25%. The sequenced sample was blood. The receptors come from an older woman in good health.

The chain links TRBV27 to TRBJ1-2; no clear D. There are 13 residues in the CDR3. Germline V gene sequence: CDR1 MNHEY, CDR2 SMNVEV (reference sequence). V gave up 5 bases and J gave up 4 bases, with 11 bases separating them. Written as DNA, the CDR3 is TGTGCCAGCAGTCCCTTCGAGGGCTATGGCTACACCTTC. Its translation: CASSPFEGYGYTF.

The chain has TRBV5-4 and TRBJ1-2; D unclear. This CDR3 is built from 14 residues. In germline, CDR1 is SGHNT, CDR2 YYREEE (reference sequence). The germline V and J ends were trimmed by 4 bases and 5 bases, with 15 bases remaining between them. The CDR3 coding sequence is TGTGCCAGCAGCCAACCCGAAGTCCGGTATGGCTACACCTTC. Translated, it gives CASSQPEVRYGYTF.

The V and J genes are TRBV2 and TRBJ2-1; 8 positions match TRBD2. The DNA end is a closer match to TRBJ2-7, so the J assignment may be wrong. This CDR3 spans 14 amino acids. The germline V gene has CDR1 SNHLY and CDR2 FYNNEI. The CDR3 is CATKRESSYNEQYF. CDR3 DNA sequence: TGTGCCACAAAGCGGGAGAGCTCCTACAATGAGCAGTACTTC.

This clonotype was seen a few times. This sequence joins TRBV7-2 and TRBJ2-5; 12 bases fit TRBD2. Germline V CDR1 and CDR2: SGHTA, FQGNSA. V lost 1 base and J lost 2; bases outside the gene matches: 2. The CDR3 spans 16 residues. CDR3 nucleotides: TGTGCCAGCAGCTTAGATCTAGCGGGAGGGCAAGAGACCCAGTACTTC. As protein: CASSLDLAGGQETQYF.

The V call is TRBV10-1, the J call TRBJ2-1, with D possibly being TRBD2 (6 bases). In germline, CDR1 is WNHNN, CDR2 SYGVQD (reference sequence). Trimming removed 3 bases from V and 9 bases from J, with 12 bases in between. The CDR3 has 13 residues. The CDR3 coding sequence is TGCGCCAGCAGTGACCGGGAGCCTGGTGAGCAGTTCTTC. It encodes CASSDREPGEQFF.

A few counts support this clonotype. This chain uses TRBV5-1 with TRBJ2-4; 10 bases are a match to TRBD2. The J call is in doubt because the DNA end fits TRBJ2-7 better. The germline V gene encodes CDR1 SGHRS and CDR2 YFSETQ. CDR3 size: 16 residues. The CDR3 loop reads CASSASGRASYYEQYF. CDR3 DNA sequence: TGCGCCAGCAGCGCGAGCGGGAGGGCTTCTTACTACGAGCAGTACTTC.

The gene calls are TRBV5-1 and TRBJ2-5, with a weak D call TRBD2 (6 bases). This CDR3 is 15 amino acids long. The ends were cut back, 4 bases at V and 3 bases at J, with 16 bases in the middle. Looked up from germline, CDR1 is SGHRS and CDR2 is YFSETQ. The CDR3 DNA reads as TGCGCCAGCAGCCTAGACCTAGCGTCGAAAGAGACCCAGTACTTC. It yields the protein CASSLDLASKETQYF.

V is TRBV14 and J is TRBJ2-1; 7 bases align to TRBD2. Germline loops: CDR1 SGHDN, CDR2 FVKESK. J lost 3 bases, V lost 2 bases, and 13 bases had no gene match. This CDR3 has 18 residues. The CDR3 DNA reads TGTGCCAGCAGCCAATTTCCCTCGACTAGCCTTCTCTACAATGAGCAGTTCTTC. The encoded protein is CASSQFPSTSLLYNEQFF.

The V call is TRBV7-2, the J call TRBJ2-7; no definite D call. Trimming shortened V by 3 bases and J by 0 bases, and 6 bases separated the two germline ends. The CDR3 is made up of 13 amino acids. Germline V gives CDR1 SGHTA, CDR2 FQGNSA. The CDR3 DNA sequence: TGTGCCAGCAGCTTTGCTAACTCCTACGAGCAGTACTTC. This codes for CASSFANSYEQYF.

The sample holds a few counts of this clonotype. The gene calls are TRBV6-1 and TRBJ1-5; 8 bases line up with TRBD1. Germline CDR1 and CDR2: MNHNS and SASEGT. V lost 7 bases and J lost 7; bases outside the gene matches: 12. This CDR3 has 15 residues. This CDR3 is CASTNFGQGGQPQHF. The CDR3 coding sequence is TGTGCCAGCACTAACTTTGGACAGGGCGGACAGCCCCAGCATTTT.

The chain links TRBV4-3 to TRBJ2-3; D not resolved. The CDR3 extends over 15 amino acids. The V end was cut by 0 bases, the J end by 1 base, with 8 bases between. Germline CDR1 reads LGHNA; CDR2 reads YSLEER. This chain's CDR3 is CASSQEWGGTDTQYF. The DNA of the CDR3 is TGCGCCAGCAGCCAAGAGTGGGGTGGCACAGATACGCAGTATTTT.

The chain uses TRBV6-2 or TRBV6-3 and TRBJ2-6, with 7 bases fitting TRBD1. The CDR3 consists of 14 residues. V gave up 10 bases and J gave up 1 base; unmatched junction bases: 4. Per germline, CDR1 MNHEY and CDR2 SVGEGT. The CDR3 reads CAILTGSGANVLTF. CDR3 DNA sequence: TGTGCCATCTTGACAGGGTCTGGGGCCAACGTCCTGACTTTC.

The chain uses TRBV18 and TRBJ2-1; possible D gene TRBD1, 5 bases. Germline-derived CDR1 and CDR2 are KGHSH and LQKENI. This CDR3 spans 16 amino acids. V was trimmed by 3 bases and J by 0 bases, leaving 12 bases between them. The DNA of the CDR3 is TGTGCCAGCTCACCCCCAGGGAAGAGCTCCTACAATGAGCAGTTCTTC. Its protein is CASSPPGKSSYNEQFF.

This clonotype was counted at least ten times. As DNA, the CDR3 is TGTGCCAGCAGTCCCAGAGCGGGAGCCTACGAGCAGTACTTC. This codes for CASSPRAGAYEQYF. V and J are TRBV6-2 or TRBV6-3 and TRBJ2-7; 8 bases are shared with TRBD2. Germline values: CDR1 MNHEY, CDR2 SVGEGT. This CDR3 is built from 14 residues. J gave up 2 bases and V 5 bases, and 5 bases lay outside the gene matches.

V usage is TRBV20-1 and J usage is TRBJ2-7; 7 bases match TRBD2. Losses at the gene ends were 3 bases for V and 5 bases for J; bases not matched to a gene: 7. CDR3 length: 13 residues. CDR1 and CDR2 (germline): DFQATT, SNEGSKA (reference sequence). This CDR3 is CSASSRTRNEQYF. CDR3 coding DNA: TGCAGTGCTAGTTCTCGGACTAGAAACGAGCAGTACTTC.

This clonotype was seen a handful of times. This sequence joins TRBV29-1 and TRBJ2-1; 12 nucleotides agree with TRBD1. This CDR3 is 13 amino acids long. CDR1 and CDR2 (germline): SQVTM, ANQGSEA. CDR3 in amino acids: CSVEGTGGFGQFF. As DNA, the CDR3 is TGCAGTGTCGAGGGGACAGGGGGCTTTGGGCAGTTCTTC.

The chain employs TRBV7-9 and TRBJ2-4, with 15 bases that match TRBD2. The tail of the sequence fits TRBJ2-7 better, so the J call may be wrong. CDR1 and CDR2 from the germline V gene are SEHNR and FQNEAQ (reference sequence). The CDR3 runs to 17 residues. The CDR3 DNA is TGTGCCAGCAGCTTAACCGGGACTAGCGGGAGGAGAAACGAGCAGTACTTC. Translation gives CASSLTGTSGRRNEQYF.

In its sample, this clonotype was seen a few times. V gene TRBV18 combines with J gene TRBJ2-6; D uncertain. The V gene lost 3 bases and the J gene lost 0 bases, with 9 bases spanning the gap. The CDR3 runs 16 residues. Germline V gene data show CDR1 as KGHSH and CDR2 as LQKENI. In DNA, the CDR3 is TGTGCCAGCTCACCCAGAGTCCACTCTGGGGCCAACGTCCTGACTTTC. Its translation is CASSPRVHSGANVLTF.

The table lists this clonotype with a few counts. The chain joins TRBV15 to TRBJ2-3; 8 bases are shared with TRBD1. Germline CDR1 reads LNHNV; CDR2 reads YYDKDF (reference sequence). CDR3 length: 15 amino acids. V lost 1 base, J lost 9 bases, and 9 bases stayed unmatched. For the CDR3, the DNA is TGTGCCACCAGCAGAGTTATGCAGGGGGCGGACACGCAGTATTTT. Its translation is CATSRVMQGADTQYF.

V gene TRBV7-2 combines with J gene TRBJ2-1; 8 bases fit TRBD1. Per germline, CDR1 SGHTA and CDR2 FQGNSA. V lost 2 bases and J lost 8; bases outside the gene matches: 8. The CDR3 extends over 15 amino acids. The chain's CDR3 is CASSLQGQAAYEQFF. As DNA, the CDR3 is TGTGCCAGCAGCTTACAGGGACAGGCGGCGTATGAGCAGTTCTTC.

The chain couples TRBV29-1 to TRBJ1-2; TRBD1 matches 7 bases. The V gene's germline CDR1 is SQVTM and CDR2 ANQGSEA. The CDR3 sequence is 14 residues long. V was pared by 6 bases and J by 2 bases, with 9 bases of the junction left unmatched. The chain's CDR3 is CSVTRTGLNYGYTF. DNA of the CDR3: TGCAGCGTAACCCGGACAGGTCTGAACTATGGCTACACCTTC.

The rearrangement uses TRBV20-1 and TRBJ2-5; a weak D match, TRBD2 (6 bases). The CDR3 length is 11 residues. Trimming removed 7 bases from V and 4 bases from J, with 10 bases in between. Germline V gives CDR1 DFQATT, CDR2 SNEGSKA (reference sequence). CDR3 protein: CSGASVETQYF. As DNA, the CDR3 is TGCAGTGGGGCTAGCGTAGAGACCCAGTACTTC.

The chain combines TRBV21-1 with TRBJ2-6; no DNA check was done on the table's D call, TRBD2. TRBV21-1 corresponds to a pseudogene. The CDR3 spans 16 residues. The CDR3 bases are TGTGCCAGCAGCGCGAACAGTCCAACTGGGGCCAACGTCCTGACTTTC. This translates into CASSANSPTGANVLTF.

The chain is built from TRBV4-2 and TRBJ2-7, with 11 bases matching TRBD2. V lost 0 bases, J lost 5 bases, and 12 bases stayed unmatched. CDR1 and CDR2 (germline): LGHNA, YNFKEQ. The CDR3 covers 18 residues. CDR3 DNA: TGTGCCAGCAGCCAAGATGGGGGCACTAGCGGGAGTCTGGACGAGCAGTACTTC. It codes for CASSQDGGTSGSLDEQYF.

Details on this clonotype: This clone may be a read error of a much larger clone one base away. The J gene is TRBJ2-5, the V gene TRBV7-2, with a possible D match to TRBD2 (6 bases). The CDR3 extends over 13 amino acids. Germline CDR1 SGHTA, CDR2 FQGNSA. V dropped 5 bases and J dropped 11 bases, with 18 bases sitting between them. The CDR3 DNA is TGTGCCAGCAGCCTGAAAGCGGGCAATGAGCAGTACTTC. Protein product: CASSLKAGNEQYF.

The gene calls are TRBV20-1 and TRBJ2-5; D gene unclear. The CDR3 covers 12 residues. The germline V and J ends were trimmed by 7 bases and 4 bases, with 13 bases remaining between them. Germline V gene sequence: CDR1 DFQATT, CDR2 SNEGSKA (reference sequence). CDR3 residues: CSDSTAAETQYF. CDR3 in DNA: TGCAGTGATAGCACCGCCGCAGAGACCCAGTACTTC.